One sample yielded the 30 T cell receptor beta chains listed below, sequenced in a study of blood T cell repertoires in COVID-19. Using immunoSEQ multiplex PCR, the repertoire was profiled, and TCRdb retains in-frame clones only, with some absent. The sample has approximately 190,000 clones, 70% to 90% seen once. The sample consisted of PBMCs or T cells enriched from blood (not recorded which). These receptors all stem from a woman aged 40 to 50 in a cohort exposed to, infected with or recovered from COVID-19 (not recorded which).

The chain joins TRBV5-1 to TRBJ2-2; 7 nucleotides match TRBD1. The CDR3 covers 15 residues. Germline lookup yields CDR1 SGHRS and CDR2 YFSETQ. With 4 bases clipped from V and 2 bases from J, the junction kept 5 bases outside the gene matches. The CDR3 here is CASSPGTANTGELFF. For the CDR3, the DNA is TGCGCCAGCAGCCCCGGGACAGCAAACACCGGGGAGCTGTTTTTT.

In this sample, this clone turned up once. The chain has TRBV27 and TRBJ2-7; 11 positions agree with TRBD1. This CDR3 region has 16 residues. Germline loops: CDR1 MNHEY, CDR2 SMNVEV (reference sequence). Trimming removed 2 bases from V and 5 bases from J; junction bases left unmatched: 8. DNA for the CDR3: TGTGCCAGCAGTTTAGTTACGGGACAGGGGGTGAACGAGCAGTACTTC. Translating gives CASSLVTGQGVNEQYF.

J is TRBJ2-7 and V is TRBV15, with D maybe TRBD2 (5 bases). The CDR3 is 13 residues long. Trimming removed 5 bases at V and 5 bases at J, with 13 bases between. Germline values: CDR1 LNHNV, CDR2 YYDKDF (reference sequence). CDR3 amino acids: CATSHGLGNEQYF. DNA of the CDR3: TGTGCCACCAGCCATGGACTGGGCAACGAGCAGTACTTC.

A remark on this clone: Germline and junction disagree at one end, which may indicate a read error. The chain uses TRBV15 and TRBJ1-2; 8 positions agree with TRBD1. The germline CDR1 and CDR2 sequences are LNHNV and YYDKDF (reference sequence). The CDR3 spans 11 residues. The CDR3 reads CATSQNRGVHF. CDR3 DNA sequence: TGTGCCACCAGCCAAAACAGGGGGGTACACTTC. Full variable domain (remainder filled in from reference TRBV15 and TRBJ1-2): DAMVIQNPRYQVTQFGKPVTLSCSQTLNHNVMYWYQQKSSQAPKLLFHYYDKDFNNEADTPDNFQSRRPNTSFCFLDIRSPGLGDTAMYLCATSQNRGVHFGSGTRLTVV.

This CDR3 reads CASSEDRGLLETQYF. In DNA form, the CDR3 reads TGTGCCAGCAGTGAGGACAGGGGGCTTTTGGAGACCCAGTACTTC. The chain employs TRBV2 and TRBJ2-5, with 11 nucleotides matching TRBD1. This CDR3 is 15 amino acids long. The ends lost 3 bases at V and 5 bases at J; junction bases unmatched: 5. CDR1 and CDR2 (germline): SNHLY, FYNNEI.

This chain links TRBV9 with TRBJ2-7; D is possibly TRBD2 (6 bases). The V and J ends lost 3 bases and 4 bases respectively, with 14 bases between them. The germline V gene encodes CDR1 SGDLS and CDR2 YYNGEE. The CDR3 runs to 14 residues. CDR3 protein: CASSEESGGYEQYF. The CDR3 DNA is TGTGCCAGCAGCGAAGAGAGTGGAGGGTACGAGCAGTACTTC.

This clone rates as medium-sized (0.01 to 0.1%). This chain links TRBV30 with TRBJ2-1; 11 nucleotides line up with TRBD2. J lost 3 bases, V lost 0 bases, and 1 base had no gene match. Per germline, CDR1 GTSNPN and CDR2 SVGIG (reference sequence). The CDR3 length is 15 residues. The CDR3 sequence: CAWSVLAGGYNEQFF. The CDR3 DNA sequence: TGTGCCTGGAGTGTCCTAGCGGGAGGCTACAATGAGCAGTTCTTC.

J is TRBJ1-1 and V is TRBV5-4; D unresolved. V lost 0 bases to trimming and J lost 5 bases, with 8 bases between them. CDR3 size: 13 residues. In germline, CDR1 is SGHNT, CDR2 YYREEE (reference sequence). CDR3 region: CASSLAVFTEAFF. The CDR3 DNA reads as TGTGCCAGCAGCTTGGCAGTTTTTACTGAAGCTTTCTTT. The full variable domain, completed using reference TRBV5-4 and TRBJ1-1, is ETGVTQSPTHLIKTRGQQVTLRCSSQSGHNTVSWYQQALGQGPQFIFQYYREEENGRGNFPPRFSGLQFPNYSSELNVNALELDDSALYLCASSLAVFTEAFFGQGTRLTVV.

The gene calls are TRBV19 and TRBJ1-2; 7 bases line up with TRBD1. The CDR3 spans 12 residues. CDR1 is LNHDA, CDR2 SQIVND, per germline (reference sequence). With V trimmed by 10 bases and J by 7 bases, 9 bases remained unmatched. The CDR3 protein is CATRGQIFGYTF. The DNA of the CDR3 is TGTGCCACTCGGGGACAGATCTTTGGCTACACCTTC.

The chain has TRBV6-2 or TRBV6-3 and TRBJ2-1; D perhaps matches TRBD2 (5 bases). Germline CDR1 MNHEY, CDR2 SVGEGT. Trimming cost V 6 bases and J 7 bases, with 10 bases left between them. This CDR3 comprises 12 residues. CDR3 DNA: TGTGCCAGCAGCCGACTAAAGAATGAGCAGTTCTTC. Amino acid sequence: CASSRLKNEQFF.

This rearrangement joins TRBV30 to TRBJ1-6; 9 bases align to TRBD1. Germline lookup yields CDR1 GTSNPN and CDR2 SVGIG (reference sequence). The CDR3 extends over 12 amino acids. The junction had 2 bases not matched to a gene; V was cut back by 5 bases and J by 9 bases. The CDR3 here is CAWRTGASPLHF. Written as DNA, the CDR3 is TGTGCCTGGCGGACAGGGGCTTCACCCCTCCACTTT.

This clone was found once. The CDR3 sequence is CSVAGGDYGYTF. CDR3 bases: TGCAGCGTAGCAGGGGGCGACTATGGCTACACCTTC. This chain uses TRBV29-1 with TRBJ1-2, with 8 bases that match TRBD1. The CDR3 sequence is 12 residues long. V was pared by 6 bases and J by 3 bases, with 3 bases of the junction left unmatched. Per germline, CDR1 SQVTM and CDR2 ANQGSEA.

The J gene is TRBJ2-1, the V gene TRBV11-2; TRBD2 matches at 9 bases. With 6 bases clipped from V and 6 bases from J, the junction kept 6 bases outside the gene matches. This CDR3 is 14 amino acids long. Germline lookup yields CDR1 SGHAT and CDR2 FQNNGV. The CDR3 spells CASRYSGGGNEQFF. Written as DNA, the CDR3 is TGTGCCAGCAGATATAGCGGGGGTGGCAATGAGCAGTTCTTC. Based on the CDR3 plus reference TRBV11-2 and TRBJ2-1, the full variable domain is EAGVAQSPRYKIIEKRQSVAFWCNPISGHATLYWYQQILGQGPKLLIQFQNNGVVDDSQLPKDRFSAERLKGVDSTLKIQPAKLEDSAVYLCASRYSGGGNEQFFGPGTRLTVL.

The table lists this clone with a few counts. J is TRBJ1-1 and V is TRBV12-3 or TRBV12-4, with 7 bases fitting TRBD1. Unmatched junction bases numbered 7, after V lost 5 bases and J lost 7 bases. The CDR3 extends over 13 amino acids. The CDR3 DNA is TGTGCCAGCAGTCAGGACAGGATTGGTGAAGCTTTCTTT. Residues: CASSQDRIGEAFF.

Comment on this clone: Different DNA sequences within this sample yield the same CDR3. The rearrangement joins TRBV5-1 to TRBJ2-7; perhaps TRBD2 as D (5 bases). Germline CDR1 is SGHRS and CDR2 is YFSETQ. Trimming took off 0 bases at V and 1 base at J, with 8 bases between the two ends. The CDR3 covers 14 residues. In DNA, the CDR3 is TGCGCCAGCAGCTTGGAGGCGGGTTCCTACGAGCAGTACTTC. It encodes CASSLEAGSYEQYF.

The chain couples TRBV6-1 to TRBJ2-4; TRBD1 might be the D (6 bases). CDR3 size: 15 residues. Germline V lookup: CDR1 MNHNS, CDR2 SASEGT. Trimming removed 1 base at V and 3 bases at J, with 10 bases between. The CDR3 protein is CASSEDREGKNIQYF. CDR3 sequence (DNA): TGTGCCAGCAGTGAAGACAGGGAAGGCAAAAACATTCAGTACTTC.

In its sample, this clone was seen once. The chain employs TRBV7-8 and TRBJ2-1; D perhaps matches TRBD2 (6 bases). The V gene's germline CDR1 is SGHVS and CDR2 FQNEAQ. V was cut by 6 bases and J by 10 bases, with 22 bases left in between. The CDR3 extends over 15 amino acids. CDR3 region: CASRTHGTLTVEQFF. CDR3 DNA: TGTGCCAGCAGGACTCACGGGACTCTGACAGTCGAGCAGTTCTTC.

V is TRBV4-1 and J is TRBJ2-7; perhaps TRBD2 as D (6 bases). The germline V and J ends were trimmed by 1 base and 1 base, with 11 bases remaining between them. Germline values: CDR1 MGHRA, CDR2 YSYEKL. This CDR3 has 15 residues. The CDR3 is CASSQGTTHSYEQYF. The DNA for the CDR3 is TGCGCCAGCAGCCAAGGGACTACCCATTCCTACGAGCAGTACTTC.

V is TRBV5-5 and J is TRBJ1-5; D remains ambiguous. There are 15 residues in the CDR3. Trimming removed 4 bases at V and 0 bases at J, with 11 bases between. The germline V gene has CDR1 SGHKS and CDR2 YYEKEE (reference sequence). As DNA, the CDR3 is TGTGCCAGCAGCCCAGGACTCAATAGCAATCAGCCCCAGCATTTT. This codes for CASSPGLNSNQPQHF.

The rearrangement uses TRBV5-4 and TRBJ1-6, with a tentative D call TRBD1 (6 bases). Trimming shortened V by 4 bases and J by 0 bases, and 14 bases separated the two germline ends. The germline V gene has CDR1 SGHNT and CDR2 YYREEE (reference sequence). The CDR3 length is 17 residues. The CDR3 sequence is CASSDLDRSSYNSPLHF. DNA of the CDR3: TGTGCCAGCAGCGATCTAGACAGGAGCTCCTATAATTCACCCCTCCACTTT.

This rearrangement joins TRBV7-6 to TRBJ1-1; D not certain. Trimming left V 5 bases short and J 1 base short, with 11 bases between. The CDR3 loop spans 14 amino acids. Germline assignment: CDR1 SGHVS and CDR2 FNYEAQ. The CDR3: CASSLNPGNTEAFF. The CDR3 DNA follows: TGTGCCAGCAGCCTTAACCCAGGGAACACTGAAGCTTTCTTT.

V is TRBV28 and J is TRBJ1-5; no clear D. Trimming cost V 8 bases and J 0 bases, with 11 bases left between them. The CDR3 has 14 residues. Germline V gives CDR1 MDHEN, CDR2 SYDVKM. The CDR3 spells CASGRGYSNQPQHF. CDR3 bases: TGTGCCAGCGGCCGGGGATATAGCAATCAGCCCCAGCATTTT. The variable domain in full, with the rest retrieved from reference TRBV28 and TRBJ1-5, is DVKVTQSSRYLVKRTGEKVFLECVQDMDHENMFWYRQDPGLGLRLIYFSYDVKMKEKGDIPEGYSVSREKKERFSLILESASTNQTSMYLCASGRGYSNQPQHFGDGTRLSIL.

The chain links TRBV5-1 to TRBJ2-7; TRBD1 agrees at 9 bases. Germline V lookup: CDR1 SGHRS, CDR2 YFSETQ. V lost 4 bases and J lost 5; bases outside the gene matches: 10. This CDR3 has 15 amino acids. The CDR3 region has the DNA TGCGCCAGCAGCGAGGTCAACAGGGGGCTGGACGAGCAGTACTTC. This gives the protein CASSEVNRGLDEQYF.

This chain joins TRBV4-1 and TRBJ1-2; D ambiguous. The CDR3 has 15 residues. Trimming shortened V by 0 bases and J by 2 bases, and 10 bases separated the two germline ends. CDR1 is MGHRA, CDR2 YSYEKL, per germline. The CDR3 nucleotides read TGCGCCAGCAGCCAAGATGGTAGAGGGAACTATGGCTACACCTTC. Protein product: CASSQDGRGNYGYTF.

V gene TRBV4-3 combines with J gene TRBJ1-2, with D possibly matching TRBD1 (5 bases). The CDR3 is 15 amino acids. CDR1 and CDR2 from the germline V gene are LGHNA and YSLEER. The germline V and J ends were trimmed by 1 base and 6 bases, with 15 bases remaining between them. This chain's CDR3 is CASSQAVPSGNGYTF. For the CDR3, the DNA is TGCGCCAGCAGCCAAGCTGTGCCCTCAGGGAATGGCTACACCTTC.

This chain links TRBV5-6 with TRBJ1-5, with a possible D match to TRBD1 (6 bases). The germline V gene has CDR1 SGHDT and CDR2 YYEEEE. The CDR3 consists of 14 residues. Trimming took 4 bases from V and 3 from J, leaving 11 bases between them. CDR3 sequence (DNA): TGTGCCAGCAGCGCGACAGGTTTCAATCAGCCCCAGCATTTT. Translating gives CASSATGFNQPQHF. Filled out from reference TRBV5-6 and TRBJ1-5, the complete variable domain reads DAGVTQSPTHLIKTRGQQVTLRCSPKSGHDTVSWYQQALGQGPQFIFQYYEEEERQRGNFPDRFSGHQFPNYSSELNVNALLLGDSALYLCASSATGFNQPQHFGDGTRLSIL.

The chain links TRBV5-5 to TRBJ2-7, with D possibly TRBD1 on 5 matching bases. Trimming cost V 4 bases and J 4 bases, with 9 bases left between them. Germline-derived CDR1 and CDR2 are SGHKS and YYEKEE (reference sequence). The CDR3 spans 12 residues. The CDR3 nucleotides are TGTGCCAGCAGCCCGGCAGGGTACGAGCAGTACTTC. It encodes CASSPAGYEQYF.

The gene calls are TRBV4-2 and TRBJ2-7; D unclear. The CDR3 is 13 amino acids. Trimming took off 2 bases at V and 5 bases at J, with 10 bases between the two ends. Germline CDR1 and CDR2: LGHNA and YNFKEQ. The CDR3 region has the DNA TGTGCCAGCAGCCAAAACCCGGGTCACGAGCAGTACTTC. Encoded protein: CASSQNPGHEQYF.

The chain uses TRBV7-2 and TRBJ2-5; possible D gene TRBD1, 5 bases. V lost 2 bases and J 2 bases, leaving 9 bases between the germline ends. Germline assignment: CDR1 SGHTA and CDR2 FQGNSA. This CDR3 is built from 14 residues. CDR3 nucleotides: TGTGCCAGCAGCTTATTGACAGATCAAGAGACCCAGTACTTC. Encoded protein: CASSLLTDQETQYF.

The chain is built from TRBV6-4 and TRBJ2-3; TRBD2 agrees at 9 bases. With V trimmed by 5 bases and J by 1 base, 1 base remained unmatched. The CDR3 extends over 14 amino acids. From germline, CDR1 is MRHNA and CDR2 SNTAGT. CDR3 DNA sequence: TGTGCCAGCAGTCCTAGCGGGGGCACAGATACGCAGTATTTT. It is translated as CASSPSGGTDTQYF.